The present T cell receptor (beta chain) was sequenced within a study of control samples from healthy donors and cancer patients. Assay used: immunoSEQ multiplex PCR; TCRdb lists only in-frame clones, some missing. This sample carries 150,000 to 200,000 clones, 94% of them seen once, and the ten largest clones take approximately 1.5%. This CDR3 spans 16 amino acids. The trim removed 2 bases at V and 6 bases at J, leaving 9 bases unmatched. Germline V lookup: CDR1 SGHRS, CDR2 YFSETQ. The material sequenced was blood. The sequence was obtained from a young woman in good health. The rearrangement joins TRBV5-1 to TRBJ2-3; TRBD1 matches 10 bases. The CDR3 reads CASSFSGTGARDTQYF. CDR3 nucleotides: TGCGCCAGCAGCTTTTCTGGGACAGGGGCCCGGGATACGCAGTATTTT.